A single sample is the source of the 14 T cell receptor beta chains below, sequenced in a study of shared clonotypes between healthy human individuals. Measured with immunoSEQ multiplex PCR; TCRdb has only the in-frame clones, and not every one. The table records 600,000 to 750,000 clones, around 72% of them present only once. Sequencing was carried out using memory CD4+ T cells sorted from blood. Subset given: CD45RA-negative fraction. All receptors derive from a woman in her twenties or thirties in good health.

The chain combines TRBV27 with TRBJ1-1; D is ambiguous. The CDR3 extends over 14 amino acids. CDR1 is MNHEY and CDR2 is SMNVEV in the germline V gene (reference sequence). With 3 bases removed from V and 3 bases from J, the gap between germline ends came to 11 bases. The CDR3 sequence is CASSLSWIDTEAFF. DNA for the CDR3: TGTGCCAGCAGTTTGTCCTGGATTGACACTGAAGCTTTCTTT.

V gene TRBV5-1 combines with J gene TRBJ2-2, with D possibly TRBD1 on 5 matching bases. With 6 bases removed from V and 2 bases from J, the gap between germline ends came to 8 bases. Germline V gene data show CDR1 as SGHRS and CDR2 as YFSETQ. The CDR3 is made up of 13 amino acids. For the CDR3, the DNA is TGCGCCAGCAAACAGGAAAACACCGGGGAGCTGTTTTTT. Encoded protein: CASKQENTGELFF.

This clone was observed a handful of times. This specimen includes other DNA sequences encoding the same CDR3. V usage is TRBV18 and J usage is TRBJ1-5; no clear D. This CDR3 is 12 amino acids long. The V gene's germline CDR1 is KGHSH and CDR2 LQKENI. The V end was cut by 6 bases, the J end by 4 bases, with 7 bases between. CDR3 region: CASSNPNQPQHF. The CDR3 DNA follows: TGTGCCAGCTCGAACCCAAATCAGCCCCAGCATTTT.

Turning to this clone: A read error may explain this, as a much larger clone is one base away. This chain links TRBV7-9 with TRBJ2-2; D is possibly TRBD1 (5 bases). The CDR3 consists of 13 residues. Trimming left V 9 bases short and J 1 base short, with 9 bases between. Germline CDR1 is SEHNR and CDR2 is FQNEAQ (reference sequence). The CDR3 DNA is TGTGCCAGTAGAACAGGGAACACCGGGGAGCTGTTTTTT. Protein product: CASRTGNTGELFF.

The gene calls are TRBV11-2 and TRBJ1-2; D possibly corresponds to TRBD1 (5 bases). CDR3 length: 13 amino acids. Trimming pared 5 bases from V and 4 bases from J, leaving 11 bases between. Germline-derived CDR1 and CDR2 are SGHAT and FQNNGV. The CDR3 DNA reads as TGTGCCAGCAGCCCATCCGACAGCTATGGCTACACCTTC. Residues: CASSPSDSYGYTF.

As regards this clone: The same CDR3 can be traced to other DNA sequences in this sample. V and J are TRBV7-9 and TRBJ2-7; D gene unclear. V lost 1 base to trimming and J lost 6 bases, with 7 bases between them. The CDR3 covers 12 residues. The germline gives CDR1 SEHNR, CDR2 FQNEAQ (reference sequence). The CDR3 DNA reads TGTGCCAGCAGCTTAGAGGTGGGCGAGCAGTACTTC. Translation: CASSLEVGEQYF.

The CDR3 is CASSESTGSYEQYF. CDR3 nucleotides: TGCGCCAGCAGTGAGTCGACAGGGAGCTACGAGCAGTACTTC. The chain carries TRBV10-1 and TRBJ2-7; 7 bases fit TRBD1. CDR3 length: 14 amino acids. Per germline, CDR1 WNHNN and CDR2 SYGVQD (reference sequence). The V gene end was trimmed by 0 bases and the J gene end by 3 bases; junction bases not matched to a gene: 2.

The genes are TRBV5-1 and TRBJ2-7; D may correspond to TRBD1 or TRBD2 (5 bases each). This CDR3 is 14 amino acids long. Germline loops: CDR1 SGHRS, CDR2 YFSETQ. Between the trimmed V and J ends, which lost 0 bases and 7 bases, there was a span of 14 bases. CDR3 sequence (DNA): TGCGCCAGCAGCTTGGGGGGGATGAGCGGAGAGCAGTACTTC. Protein sequence: CASSLGGMSGEQYF.

This clone was picked up a small number of times. This likely stems from a read error, as it lies one base from a far larger clone. J is TRBJ2-7 and V is TRBV28; D gene unclear. V was clipped by 6 bases and J by 3 bases, with 6 bases between them. This CDR3 is built from 11 residues. Germline V CDR1 and CDR2: MDHEN, SYDVKM. CDR3 sequence: CASRDNYEQYF. CDR3 DNA: TGTGCCAGCAGGGATAACTACGAGCAGTACTTC. Drawing the rest from reference TRBV28 and TRBJ2-7, the complete variable domain is DVKVTQSSRYLVKRTGEKVFLECVQDMDHENMFWYRQDPGLGLRLIYFSYDVKMKEKGDIPEGYSVSREKKERFSLILESASTNQTSMYLCASRDNYEQYFGPGTRLTVT.

The V call is TRBV5-5, the J call TRBJ1-4, with unresolved D. Germline V gene data show CDR1 as SGHKS and CDR2 as YYEKEE (reference sequence). The CDR3 is made up of 14 amino acids. The V gene lost 1 base and the J gene lost 7 bases, with 11 bases spanning the gap. The DNA of the CDR3 is TGTGCCAGCAGCTTGAGCCGGGAACCTGAAAAACTGTTTTTT. Protein sequence: CASSLSREPEKLFF.

The sample holds one count of this clone. The gene calls are TRBV9 and TRBJ2-1; 8 positions match TRBD2. CDR1 SGDLS and CDR2 YYNGEE come from the germline V gene. V trimming: 4 bases; J trimming: 3 bases; junction bases outside the gene matches: 21. CDR3 length: 20 residues. The CDR3 sequence: CASSRSALAGISPVYNEQFF. CDR3 bases: TGTGCCAGCAGCCGTTCCGCGCTAGCGGGCATCAGCCCGGTCTACAATGAGCAGTTCTTC.

The chain recombines TRBV7-9 with TRBJ2-1, with no clear D. V was pared by 1 base and J by 4 bases, with 11 bases between. The CDR3 is 15 amino acids. Germline V CDR1 and CDR2: SEHNR, FQNEAQ (reference sequence). Here the CDR3 DNA reads TGTGCCAGCAGCTTAGGTCCGAACCGTTACAATGAGCAGTTCTTC. The encoded protein is CASSLGPNRYNEQFF. Based on the CDR3 plus reference TRBV7-9 and TRBJ2-1, the full variable domain is DTGVSQNPRHKITKRGQNVTFRCDPISEHNRLYWYRQTLGQGPEFLTYFQNEAQLEKSRLLSDRFSAERPKGSFSTLEIQRTEQGDSAMYLCASSLGPNRYNEQFFGPGTRLTVL.

This chain uses TRBV7-7 with TRBJ1-5; D not certain. CDR1 is SSHAT and CDR2 is FNYEAQ in the germline V gene (reference sequence). Trimming shortened V by 1 base and J by 8 bases, and 9 bases separated the two germline ends. The CDR3 runs 13 residues. CDR3 amino acids: CASSLDALKPQHF. CDR3 sequence (DNA): TGTGCCAGCAGCTTAGATGCTCTCAAGCCCCAGCATTTT.

A few counts support this clone. The V and J genes are TRBV29-1 and TRBJ2-3; 7 bases line up with TRBD1. Unmatched junction bases numbered 7, after V lost 6 bases and J lost 1 base. This CDR3 contains 14 residues. Germline values: CDR1 SQVTM, CDR2 ANQGSEA. In nucleotides, the CDR3 is TGCAGCGTAGGACAGGTCTTCGGCACAGATACGCAGTATTTT. Protein sequence: CSVGQVFGTDTQYF.